The 20 T cell receptor beta chains below were found in one sample sequenced in a study of vaccination effects on CD4 cells after COVID-19. The table came from immunoSEQ multiplex PCR; TCRdb's copy has only in-frame clones and leaves some out. The sample includes about 30,000 clones, around 67% of them seen just once. These receptors lack a known antigen. Prior to sequencing, the ViraFEST assay stimulated PBMC with viral peptide pools, which expanded the antigen-specific CD4+ T cells. Having been cultured for ten to eleven days, the cells underwent CD4+ T cell isolation. All participants had two doses of either the BNT162b2 or mRNA-1273 vaccine. The specimen was CD4+ T cells from PBMCs cultured with HCoV-229E spike peptides, collected after COVID-19 vaccination. Receptors originate from a human donor who received a COVID-19 vaccine.

The chain has TRBV5-1 and TRBJ2-3; D may match TRBD1 or TRBD2 (6 bases each). Germline V gene lookup returns CDR1 SGHRS and CDR2 YFSETQ. The V end lost 1 base, the J end lost 5 bases, and 17 bases lay between the germline ends. This CDR3 region has 16 residues. The CDR3 DNA is TGCGCCAGCAGCTTGATGGGGGGCGCGAGAGGAGATACGCAGTATTTT. As protein: CASSLMGGARGDTQYF. The full variable domain, completed using reference TRBV5-1 and TRBJ2-3, is KAGVTQTPRYLIKTRGQQVTLSCSPISGHRSVSWYQQTPGQGLQFLFEYFSETQRNKGNFPGRFSGRQFSNSRSEMNVSTLELGDSALYLCASSLMGGARGDTQYFGPGTRLTVL.

The DNA for the CDR3 is TGTGCCAGCAGCTACTCAAATACTAATAATTCACCCCTCCACTTT. Translated: CASSYSNTNNSPLHF. J is TRBJ1-6 and V is TRBV5-5; D is unresolved. Deletions cut 3 bases from V and 5 bases from J, with 12 bases between. The CDR3 runs 15 residues. Germline lookup yields CDR1 SGHKS and CDR2 YYEKEE (reference sequence).

The J gene is TRBJ1-5, the V gene TRBV7-9, with a possible D match to TRBD1 (6 bases). CDR1 and CDR2 (germline): SEHNR, FQNEAQ (reference sequence). The CDR3 consists of 12 residues. V was shortened by 5 bases and J by 7 bases, with 9 bases between the two germline ends. The CDR3 DNA reads as TGTGCCAGCAGCATTGGACAGCAGCCCCAGCATTTT. Residues: CASSIGQQPQHF.

The CDR3 loop is CASSVSGGAFQETQYF. CDR3 nucleotides: TGTGCCAGCAGCGTTAGCGGGGGGGCCTTCCAAGAGACCCAGTACTTC. The V gene is TRBV7-9, the J gene TRBJ2-5; TRBD2 matches 11 bases. The V and J ends lost 5 bases and 1 base, in that order; junction bases with no gene match: 6. Germline CDR1 and CDR2: SEHNR and FQNEAQ (reference sequence). The CDR3 is 16 amino acids.

This clone showed up just a few times. The J gene is TRBJ1-1, the V gene TRBV30; no clear D. The CDR3 sequence is 13 residues long. V was cut by 1 base and J by 8 bases, with 14 bases left in between. CDR1 GTSNPN and CDR2 SVGIG come from the germline V gene (reference sequence). The CDR3 loop is CAWSASYSAEAFF. The CDR3 region has the DNA TGTGCCTGGAGTGCTTCCTACAGTGCCGAAGCTTTCTTT.

The chain employs TRBV24-1 and TRBJ2-7; D possibly corresponds to TRBD1 (5 bases). The CDR3 runs to 13 residues. Trimming left V 10 bases short and J 3 bases short, with 15 bases between. Germline CDR1 is KGHDR and CDR2 is SFDVKD. The chain's CDR3 is CATPTVRNYEQYF. The DNA of the CDR3 is TGTGCCACTCCGACAGTAAGAAACTACGAGCAGTACTTC.

The rearrangement joins TRBV5-1 to TRBJ1-3, with D unresolved. The CDR3 extends over 13 amino acids. Deletions cut 4 bases from V and 0 bases from J, with 5 bases between. Looked up from germline, CDR1 is SGHRS and CDR2 is YFSETQ. This CDR3 reads CASSGNSGNTIYF. The CDR3 DNA sequence: TGCGCCAGCAGCGGCAACTCTGGAAACACCATATATTTT.

The table lists this clone with a count of one. The genes are TRBV6-6 and TRBJ1-4; D unresolved. This CDR3 region has 14 residues. Trimming cost V 2 bases and J 8 bases, with 12 bases left between them. Germline V gene lookup returns CDR1 MNHNY and CDR2 SVGAGI (reference sequence). CDR3 sequence (DNA): TGTGCCAGCAGTTACGGGGAAATAGGCGAAAAACTGTTTTTT. Its translation is CASSYGEIGEKLFF.

The chain uses TRBV2 and TRBJ2-3; no firm D call. The CDR3 covers 11 residues. Germline V gives CDR1 SNHLY, CDR2 FYNNEI. Between the trimmed V and J ends, which lost 6 bases and 4 bases, there was a span of 5 bases. CDR3 bases: TGTGCCAGCAGGGCCTCAGATACGCAGTATTTT. It specifies CASRASDTQYF.

The chain has TRBV5-1 and TRBJ2-5; D is unresolved. Germline V gives CDR1 SGHRS, CDR2 YFSETQ. Trimming pared 3 bases from V and 5 bases from J, leaving 14 bases between. This CDR3 region has 14 residues. CDR3 residues: CASSSTGGTETQYF. The CDR3 DNA reads TGCGCCAGCAGCTCAACGGGCGGAACTGAGACCCAGTACTTC.

This sequence joins TRBV2 and TRBJ1-1; D is perhaps TRBD1 (5 bases). The CDR3 totals 16 residues. The germline V and J ends were trimmed by 6 bases and 4 bases, with 21 bases remaining between them. Germline V gene sequence: CDR1 SNHLY, CDR2 FYNNEI. CDR3 loop: CASRGPGLQGSTEAFF. In DNA form, the CDR3 reads TGTGCCAGCAGGGGCCCGGGTTTGCAGGGCTCCACTGAAGCTTTCTTT.

This clone appeared once. V is TRBV6-1 and J is TRBJ2-2, with 7 bases aligning to TRBD2. Trimming removed 1 base from V and 2 bases from J; junction bases left unmatched: 4. CDR1 MNHNS and CDR2 SASEGT come from the germline V gene. This CDR3 contains 16 residues. Written as DNA, the CDR3 is TGTGCCAGCAGTGAAGAAGGGAGGGAAAACACCGGGGAGCTGTTTTTT. Translated: CASSEEGRENTGELFF.

The genes are TRBV12-3 or TRBV12-4 and TRBJ2-7; D assignment may be TRBD1 or TRBD2 (5 bases each). This CDR3 has 12 amino acids. V lost 8 bases and J 0 bases, leaving 8 bases between the germline ends. DNA for the CDR3: TGTGCCAGCGAGGGGACCTCCTACGAGCAGTACTTC. This gives the protein CASEGTSYEQYF.

V gene TRBV5-1 combines with J gene TRBJ2-1; TRBD2 matches 12 bases. CDR1 is SGHRS and CDR2 is YFSETQ in the germline V gene. V trimming: 4 bases; J trimming: 7 bases; junction bases outside the gene matches: 9. The CDR3 spans 16 residues. The CDR3: CASSLAGTSGRNEQFF. The CDR3 nucleotides read TGCGCCAGCAGCCTCGCCGGAACTAGCGGGAGGAATGAGCAGTTCTTC.

This clone has a handful of counts. The chain links TRBV9 to TRBJ1-1; 9 nucleotides agree with TRBD1. The CDR3 is made up of 14 amino acids. Trimming took 0 bases from V and 7 from J; bases not matched to a gene: 4. CDR1 and CDR2 from the germline V gene are SGDLS and YYNGEE. The CDR3 DNA sequence: TGTGCCAGCAGCGTAGAGGGACAGGGAATTGAAGCTTTCTTT. It specifies CASSVEGQGIEAFF.

V usage is TRBV5-1 and J usage is TRBJ1-3, with a tentative D call TRBD1 (6 bases). Germline CDR1 and CDR2: SGHRS and YFSETQ. Between the trimmed V and J ends, which lost 6 bases and 0 bases, there was a span of 10 bases. The CDR3 has 14 amino acids. The CDR3 bases are TGCGCCAGCACCCTGGGGGCCTCTGGAAACACCATATATTTT. Translating gives CASTLGASGNTIYF. Full variable domain (remainder filled in from reference TRBV5-1 and TRBJ1-3): KAGVTQTPRYLIKTRGQQVTLSCSPISGHRSVSWYQQTPGQGLQFLFEYFSETQRNKGNFPGRFSGRQFSNSRSEMNVSTLELGDSALYLCASTLGASGNTIYFGEGSWLTVV.

The CDR3 loop is CASSRSRHTQYF. For the CDR3, the DNA is TGTGCCAGCAGCCGGAGTCGCCATACGCAGTATTTT. The chain joins TRBV12-3 or TRBV12-4 to TRBJ2-3; D call uncertain. The CDR3 runs 12 residues. V lost 6 bases and J lost 7, with 11 bases in between.

This clone was picked up a small number of times. The chain combines TRBV15 with TRBJ1-3; weak D call: TRBD1 (6 bases). The CDR3 consists of 17 residues. V lost 0 bases, J lost 4 bases, and 16 bases lay in between. CDR1 is LNHNV, CDR2 YYDKDF, per germline (reference sequence). CDR3 loop: CATSRDWGALGGNTIYF. The CDR3 DNA follows: TGTGCCACCAGCAGAGATTGGGGGGCCTTGGGGGGAAACACCATATATTTT.

The chain combines TRBV12-5 with TRBJ1-2, with D perhaps matching TRBD1 (6 bases). The V and J ends lost 4 bases and 4 bases respectively, with 16 bases between them. From germline, CDR1 is LGHNT and CDR2 FRNRAP. The CDR3 covers 15 residues. The CDR3 loop reads CASGYLAGALYGYTF. CDR3 DNA sequence: TGTGCTAGTGGTTATTTGGCAGGGGCCCTCTATGGCTACACCTTC.

This clone was counted between two and nine times. The V and J genes are TRBV19 and TRBJ1-2, with D uncertain. Germline V gene sequence: CDR1 LNHDA, CDR2 SQIVND (reference sequence). This CDR3 contains 12 residues. The ends were cut back, 1 base at V and 5 bases at J, with 5 bases in the middle. The CDR3 sequence is CASSIVAYGYTF. The CDR3, as DNA: TGTGCCAGTAGTATAGTGGCTTATGGCTACACCTTC.